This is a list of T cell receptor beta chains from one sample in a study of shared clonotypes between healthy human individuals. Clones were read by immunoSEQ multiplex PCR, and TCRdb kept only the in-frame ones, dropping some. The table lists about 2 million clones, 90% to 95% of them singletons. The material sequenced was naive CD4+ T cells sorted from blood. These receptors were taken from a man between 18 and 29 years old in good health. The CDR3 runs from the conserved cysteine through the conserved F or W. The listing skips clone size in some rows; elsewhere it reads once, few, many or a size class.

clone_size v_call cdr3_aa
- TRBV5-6 CASSLGVGNQPQHF
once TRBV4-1 CASSREPDSRSSYNEQFF
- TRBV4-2 CASSQVAGLGETQYF
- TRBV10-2 CASSESNWQTQYF
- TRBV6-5 CASTPSGGATYEQYF
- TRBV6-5 CASSYHRLGDYGYTF
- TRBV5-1 CASSRQLAGATGELFF
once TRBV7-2 CASRSGSTTGELFF
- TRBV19 CASNGGGDNQPQHF
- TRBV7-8 CASSSAGTSAYNEQFF
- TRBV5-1 CASSLGLAGGPILDTQYF
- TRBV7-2 CASALGMTNEKLFF
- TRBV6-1 CASIMTGGGNEKLFF
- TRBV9 CASSFTSGRANEQFF
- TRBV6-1 CASSDRGEAYNSPLHF
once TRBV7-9 CASSRQGTYEQYF
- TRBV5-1 CASSLDGALGTGELFF
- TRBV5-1 CASSFTGGSTYEQYF
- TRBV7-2 CASSPSGRALEQYF
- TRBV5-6 CASSWGDRYTEAFF
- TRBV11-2 CASSLDLTGGLHEQYF
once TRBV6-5 CASSYAMNTEAFF
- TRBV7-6 CASSLALSRTETQYF
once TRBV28 CASSTAGQDEQYF
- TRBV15 CATSSVRVGTPFF
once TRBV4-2 CASSSFAEETQYF
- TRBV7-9 CASSRMGDSYEQYF
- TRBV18 CASSPRDGPTDTQYF
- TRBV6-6 CASSPEGGSNQPQHF
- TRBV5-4 CASSLDREQYF
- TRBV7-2 CASSTGQGQYEQYF
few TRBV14 CASSRQTYSGANVLTF
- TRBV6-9 CASSYPDRGEDYEQYF
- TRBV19 CASTRDRGSNTGELFF
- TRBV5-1 CASSLVSGGDRKTQYF
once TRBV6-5 CASTRTGGGYGYTF
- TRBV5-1 CASSPPTGGQAEAFF
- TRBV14 CASSQGGLAGTDTQYF
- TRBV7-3 CASSLSGQAYEQYF
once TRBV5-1 CASSLNRGDEQFF
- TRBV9 CASSAGSNQPQHF
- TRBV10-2 CAKLAGPNTGELFF
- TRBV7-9 CASSMSGRFSYNEQFF
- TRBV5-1 CASREPLREKLFF
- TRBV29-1 CSVVMDFATYEQYF
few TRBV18 CASSPQGASNQPQHF
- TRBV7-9 CASMRSTDTQYF
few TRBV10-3 CAIRDSSGANVLTF
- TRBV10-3 CAISESVKRGSSYEQYF
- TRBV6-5 CASSYSFQGSSPLHF
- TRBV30 CAWSVPGANYGYTF
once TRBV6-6 CASSRTGGPYEQYF
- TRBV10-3 CAISESGFTGRFGYTF
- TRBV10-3 CAIRGLNNSPLHF
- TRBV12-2 CASRLGTLTYEQYF
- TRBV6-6 CASSYSSGAAYNEQFF
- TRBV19 CASSPADIYPVYGYTF